This T cell receptor beta chain was profiled in a study of spatial heterogeneity in lung cancer. Specified time point: sample taken at primary tumor resection. Study results and limitations: One measure, the expanded intratumoral alpha and beta TCR count, tracked tumor mutation counts.

Unmatched junction bases numbered 4, after V lost 6 bases and J lost 3 bases. Germline V gene lookup returns CDR1 MNHEY and CDR2 SVGAGI. The length of the CDR3 is 14 residues. From the 5' RACE reads, TCRdb called clonotypes with MiXCR, one entry per CDR3 protein. Here the sample spans several hundred distinct CDR3 sequences, around an eighth being singletons. Comments on this clonotype: Its antigen remains unidentified.

The chain employs TRBV6-5 and TRBJ2-3; 9 bases fit TRBD2. The material sequenced was lung tumor tissue, taken at surgery. The clonotype originates from a male donor with early-stage non-small cell lung cancer. The DNA of the CDR3 is TGTGCCAGCAGACGACTAGCGGCAACAGATACGCAGTATTTT. As protein: CASRRLAATDTQYF.